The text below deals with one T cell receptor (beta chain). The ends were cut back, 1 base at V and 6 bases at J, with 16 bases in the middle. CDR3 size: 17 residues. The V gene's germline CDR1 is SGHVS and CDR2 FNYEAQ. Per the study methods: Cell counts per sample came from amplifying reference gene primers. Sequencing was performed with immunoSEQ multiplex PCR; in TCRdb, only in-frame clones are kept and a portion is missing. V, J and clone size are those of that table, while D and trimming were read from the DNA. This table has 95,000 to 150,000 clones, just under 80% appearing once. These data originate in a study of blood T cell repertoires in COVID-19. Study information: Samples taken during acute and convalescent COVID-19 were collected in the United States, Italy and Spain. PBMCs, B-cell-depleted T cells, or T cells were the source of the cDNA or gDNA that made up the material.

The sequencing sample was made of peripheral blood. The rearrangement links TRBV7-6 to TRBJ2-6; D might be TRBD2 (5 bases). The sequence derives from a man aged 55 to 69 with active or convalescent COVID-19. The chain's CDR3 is CASSLETLTSAANVLTF. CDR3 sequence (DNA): TGTGCCAGCAGCTTAGAGACCCTTACTAGTGCGGCCAACGTCCTGACTTTC. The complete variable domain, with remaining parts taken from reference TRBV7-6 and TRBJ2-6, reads GAGVSQSPRYKVTKRGQDVALRCDPISGHVSLYWYRQALGQGPEFLTYFNYEAQQDKSGLPNDRFSAERPEGSISTLTIQRTEQRDSAMYRCASSLETLTSAANVLTFGAGSRLTVL.